This T cell receptor (beta chain) was sequenced for a study of T cell responses to AZD1222 COVID-19 vaccine. Study-wide results and caveats: Variant regions that are unmutated are reportedly the target of nearly half of spike-specific TCRs. Spike-specific TCR breadth and depth both grew after two AZD1222 doses.

Worth noting for this clone: What it recognizes is unknown.

Sequenced by immunoSEQ multiplex PCR; TCRdb stores in-frame clones only, minus some. The profile shows approximately 180,000 clones, 92% of them singletons. The length of the CDR3 is 13 residues. With 5 bases clipped from V and 4 bases from J, the junction kept 0 bases outside the gene matches. CDR1 is KGHDR and CDR2 is SFDVKD in the germline V gene. This receptor was taken from an adult in good health. Sequencing used peripheral blood, obtained on day 0 of AZD1222 vaccination. The chain recombines TRBV24-1 with TRBJ1-2; 10 bases fit TRBD1. In nucleotides, the CDR3 is TGTGCCACCAGTGGGACAGGGGGCTATGGCTACACCTTC. It codes for CATSGTGGYGYTF.